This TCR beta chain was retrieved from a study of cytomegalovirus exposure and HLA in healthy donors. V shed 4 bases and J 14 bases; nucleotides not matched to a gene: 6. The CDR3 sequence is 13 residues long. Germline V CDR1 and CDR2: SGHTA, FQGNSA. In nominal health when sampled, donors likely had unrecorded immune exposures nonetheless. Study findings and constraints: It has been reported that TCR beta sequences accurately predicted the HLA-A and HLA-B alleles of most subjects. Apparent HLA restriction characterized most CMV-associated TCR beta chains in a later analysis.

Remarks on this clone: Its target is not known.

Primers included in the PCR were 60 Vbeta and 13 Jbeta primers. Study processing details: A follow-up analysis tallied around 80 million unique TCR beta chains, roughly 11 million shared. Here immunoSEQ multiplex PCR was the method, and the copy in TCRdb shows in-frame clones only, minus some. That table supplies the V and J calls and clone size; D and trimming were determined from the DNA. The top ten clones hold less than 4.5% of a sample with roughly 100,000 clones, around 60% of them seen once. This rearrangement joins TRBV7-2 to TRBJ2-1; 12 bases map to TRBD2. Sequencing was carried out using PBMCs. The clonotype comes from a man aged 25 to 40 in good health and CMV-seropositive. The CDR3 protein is CASSSLAGGPEFF. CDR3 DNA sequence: TGTGCCAGCAGCTCCCTAGCGGGGGGGCCAGAGTTCTTC.